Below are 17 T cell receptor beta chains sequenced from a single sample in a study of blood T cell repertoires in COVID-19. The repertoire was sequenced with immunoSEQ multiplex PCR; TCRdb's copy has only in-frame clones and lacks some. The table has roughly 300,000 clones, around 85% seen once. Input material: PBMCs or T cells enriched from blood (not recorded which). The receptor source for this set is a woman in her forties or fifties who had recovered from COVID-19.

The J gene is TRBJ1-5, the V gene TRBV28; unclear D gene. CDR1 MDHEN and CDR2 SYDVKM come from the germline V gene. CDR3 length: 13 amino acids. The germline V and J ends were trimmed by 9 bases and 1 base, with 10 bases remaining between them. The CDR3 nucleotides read TGTGCCAGTTACGGGATCAGCAATCAGCCCCAGCATTTT. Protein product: CASYGISNQPQHF. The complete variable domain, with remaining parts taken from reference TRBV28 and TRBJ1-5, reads DVKVTQSSRYLVKRTGEKVFLECVQDMDHENMFWYRQDPGLGLRLIYFSYDVKMKEKGDIPEGYSVSREKKERFSLILESASTNQTSMYLCASYGISNQPQHFGDGTRLSIL.

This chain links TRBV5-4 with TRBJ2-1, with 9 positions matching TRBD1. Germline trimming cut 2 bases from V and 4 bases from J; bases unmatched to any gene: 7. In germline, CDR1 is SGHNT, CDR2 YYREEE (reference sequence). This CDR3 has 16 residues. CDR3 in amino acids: CASSFGGDRGYNEQFF. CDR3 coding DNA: TGTGCCAGCAGCTTTGGTGGAGACAGGGGGTACAATGAGCAGTTCTTC.

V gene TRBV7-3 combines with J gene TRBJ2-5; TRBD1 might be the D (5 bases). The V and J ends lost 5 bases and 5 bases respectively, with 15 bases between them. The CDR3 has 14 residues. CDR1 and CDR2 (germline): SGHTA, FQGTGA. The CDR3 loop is CASSVSGFGETQYF. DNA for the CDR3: TGTGCCAGCAGCGTATCAGGGTTTGGGGAGACCCAGTACTTC.

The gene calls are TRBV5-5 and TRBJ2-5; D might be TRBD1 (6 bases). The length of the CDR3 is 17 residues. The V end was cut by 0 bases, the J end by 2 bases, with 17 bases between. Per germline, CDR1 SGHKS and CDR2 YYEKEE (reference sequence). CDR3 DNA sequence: TGTGCCAGCAGCTTGGATCAGGGGCTGCCCCTTCAAGAGACCCAGTACTTC. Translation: CASSLDQGLPLQETQYF.

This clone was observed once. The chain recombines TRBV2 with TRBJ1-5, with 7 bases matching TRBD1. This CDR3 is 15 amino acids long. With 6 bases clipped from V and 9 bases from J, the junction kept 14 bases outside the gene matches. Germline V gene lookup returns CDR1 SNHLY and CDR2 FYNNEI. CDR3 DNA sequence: TGTGCCAGCAGCCCGGGACAGCGTACTTGGGGGCCCCAGCATTTT. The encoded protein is CASSPGQRTWGPQHF.

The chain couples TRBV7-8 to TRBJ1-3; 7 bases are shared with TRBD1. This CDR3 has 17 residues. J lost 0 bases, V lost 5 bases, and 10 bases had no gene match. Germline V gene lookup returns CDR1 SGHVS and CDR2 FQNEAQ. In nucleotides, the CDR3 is TGTGCCAGCAGCACCCGCCGACAGGGATTCTCTGGAAACACCATATATTTT. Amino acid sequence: CASSTRRQGFSGNTIYF.

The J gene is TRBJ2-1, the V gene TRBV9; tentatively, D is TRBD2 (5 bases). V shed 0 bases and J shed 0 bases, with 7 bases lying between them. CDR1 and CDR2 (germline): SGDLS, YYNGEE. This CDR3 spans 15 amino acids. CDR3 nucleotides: TGTGCCAGCAGCGTAGCGGGAAACTCCTACAATGAGCAGTTCTTC. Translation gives CASSVAGNSYNEQFF.

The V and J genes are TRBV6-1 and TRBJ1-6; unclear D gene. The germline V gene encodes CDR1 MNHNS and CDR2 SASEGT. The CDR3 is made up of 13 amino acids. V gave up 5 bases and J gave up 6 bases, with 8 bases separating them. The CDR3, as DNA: TGTGCCAGCAGTTCGGGTTCTAATTCACCCCTCCACTTT. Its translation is CASSSGSNSPLHF.

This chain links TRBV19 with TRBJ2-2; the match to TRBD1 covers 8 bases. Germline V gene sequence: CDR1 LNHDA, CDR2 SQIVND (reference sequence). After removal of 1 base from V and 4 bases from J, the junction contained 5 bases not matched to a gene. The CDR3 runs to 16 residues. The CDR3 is CASSIGQGALTGELFF. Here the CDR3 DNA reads TGTGCCAGTAGTATAGGCCAGGGGGCGCTCACCGGGGAGCTGTTTTTT.

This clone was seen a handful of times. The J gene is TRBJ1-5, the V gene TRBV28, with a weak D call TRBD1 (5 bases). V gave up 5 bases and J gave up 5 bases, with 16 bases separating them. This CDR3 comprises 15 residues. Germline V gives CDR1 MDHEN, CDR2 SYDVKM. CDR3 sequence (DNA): TGTGCCAGCAGTCCCTCGGGGGGATGGCATCAGCCCCAGCATTTT. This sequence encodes CASSPSGGWHQPQHF.

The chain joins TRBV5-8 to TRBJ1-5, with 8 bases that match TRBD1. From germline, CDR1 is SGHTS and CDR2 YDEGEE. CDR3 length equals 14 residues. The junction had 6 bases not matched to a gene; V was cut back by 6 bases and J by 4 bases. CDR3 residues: CASTVDRENQPQHF. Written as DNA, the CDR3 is TGTGCCAGCACCGTGGACAGGGAGAATCAGCCCCAGCATTTT.

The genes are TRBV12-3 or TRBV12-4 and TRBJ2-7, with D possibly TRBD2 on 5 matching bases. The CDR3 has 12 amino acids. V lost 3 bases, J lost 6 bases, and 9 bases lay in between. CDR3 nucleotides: TGTGCCAGCAGTTTCGAGGGCTCCGAGCAGTACTTC. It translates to CASSFEGSEQYF.

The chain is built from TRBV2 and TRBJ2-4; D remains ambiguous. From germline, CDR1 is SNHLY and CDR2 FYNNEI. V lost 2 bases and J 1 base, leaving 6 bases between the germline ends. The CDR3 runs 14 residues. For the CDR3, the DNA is TGTGCCAGCAGTGAATCTGTGGCCAAAAACATTCAGTACTTC. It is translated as CASSESVAKNIQYF.

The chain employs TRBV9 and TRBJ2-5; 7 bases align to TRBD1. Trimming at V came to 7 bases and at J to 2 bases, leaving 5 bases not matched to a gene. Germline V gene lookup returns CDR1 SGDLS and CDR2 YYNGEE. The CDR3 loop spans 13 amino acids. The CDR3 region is CASGGQLQETQYF. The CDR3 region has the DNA TGTGCCAGCGGGGGACAGCTACAAGAGACCCAGTACTTC.

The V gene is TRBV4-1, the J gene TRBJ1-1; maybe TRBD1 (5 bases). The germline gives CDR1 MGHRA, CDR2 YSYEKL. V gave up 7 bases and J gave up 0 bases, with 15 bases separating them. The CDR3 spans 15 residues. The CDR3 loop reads CASTQGTRVNTEAFF. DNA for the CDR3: TGCGCCAGCACCCAGGGAACGAGGGTGAACACTGAAGCTTTCTTT.

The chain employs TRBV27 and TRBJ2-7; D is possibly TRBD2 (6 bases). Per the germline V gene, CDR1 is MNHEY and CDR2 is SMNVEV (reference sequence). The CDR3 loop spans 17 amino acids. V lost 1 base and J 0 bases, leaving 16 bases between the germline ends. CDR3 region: CASSLWVTSTSSYEQYF. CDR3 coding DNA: TGTGCCAGCAGTTTATGGGTTACTAGCACTAGCTCCTACGAGCAGTACTTC.

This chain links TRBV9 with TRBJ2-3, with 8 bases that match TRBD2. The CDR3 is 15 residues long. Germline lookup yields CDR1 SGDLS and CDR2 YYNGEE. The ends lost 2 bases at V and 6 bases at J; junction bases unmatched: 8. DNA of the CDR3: TGTGCCAGCAGCGTCCGGCGGGAGGTGGAGGATACGCAGTATTTT. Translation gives CASSVRREVEDTQYF.